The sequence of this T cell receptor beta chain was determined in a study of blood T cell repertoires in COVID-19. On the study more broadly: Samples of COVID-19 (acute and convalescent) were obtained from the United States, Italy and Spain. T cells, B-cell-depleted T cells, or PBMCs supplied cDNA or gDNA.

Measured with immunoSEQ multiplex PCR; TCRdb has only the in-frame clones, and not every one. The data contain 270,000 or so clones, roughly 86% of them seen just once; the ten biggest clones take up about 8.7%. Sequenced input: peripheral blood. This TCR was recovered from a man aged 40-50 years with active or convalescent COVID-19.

CDR3 loop: CASSPGGANTEAFF. CDR3 coding DNA: TGTGCCAGCAGCCCAGGGGGCGCGAACACTGAAGCTTTCTTT. The chain couples TRBV7-9 to TRBJ1-1; 8 positions match TRBD1. Trimming took 5 bases from V and 1 from J; bases not matched to a gene: 3. The CDR3 totals 14 residues. Per the germline V gene, CDR1 is SEHNR and CDR2 is FQNEAQ (reference sequence).